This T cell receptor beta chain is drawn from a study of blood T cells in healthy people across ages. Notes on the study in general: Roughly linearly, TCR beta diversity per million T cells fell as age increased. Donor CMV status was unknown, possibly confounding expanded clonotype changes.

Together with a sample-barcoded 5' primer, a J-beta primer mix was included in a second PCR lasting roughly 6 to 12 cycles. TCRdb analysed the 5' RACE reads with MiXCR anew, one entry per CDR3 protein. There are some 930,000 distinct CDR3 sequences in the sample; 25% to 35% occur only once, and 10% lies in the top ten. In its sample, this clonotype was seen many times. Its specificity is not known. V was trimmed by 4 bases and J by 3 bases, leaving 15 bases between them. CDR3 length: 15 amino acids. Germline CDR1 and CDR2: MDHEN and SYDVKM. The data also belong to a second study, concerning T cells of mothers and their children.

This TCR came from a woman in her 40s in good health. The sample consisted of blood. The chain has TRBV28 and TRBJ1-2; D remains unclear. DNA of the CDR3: TGTGCCAGCAGTTCTGGTGGGCTTGGGGACTATGGCTACACCTTC. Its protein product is CASSSGGLGDYGYTF.